These 19 T cell receptor beta chains were all obtained from the same sample, sequenced in a study of CD8 T cells in ankylosing spondylitis. Via MiXCR, TCRdb re-called the 5' RACE reads, giving one row per CDR3 protein. The sample carries around 150,000 distinct CDR3 sequences, over 10% recorded once. The source material was blood, either unsorted or a sorted T cell fraction (not recorded which). The source of these receptors is a female donor with ankylosing spondylitis or in good health (not recorded which).

The table lists this clonotype with a few counts. The V gene is TRBV2, the J gene TRBJ2-3; the D call may be TRBD1 or TRBD2 (5 bases each). The V end was cut by 6 bases, the J end by 11 bases, with 18 bases between. Germline loops: CDR1 SNHLY, CDR2 FYNNEI. The CDR3 covers 13 residues. CDR3 in DNA: TGTGCCAGCAGAGGGCTTCCCCCAGGGAGGCAGTATTTT. It codes for CASRGLPPGRQYF.

This clonotype was observed many times. The chain links TRBV6-5 to TRBJ1-2; D perhaps matches TRBD1 (6 bases). Trimming removed 6 bases from V and 6 bases from J, with 17 bases in between. Per the germline V gene, CDR1 is MNHEY and CDR2 is SVGAGI. The CDR3 runs 14 residues. The CDR3 loop is CASRFSEQGDGYTF. CDR3 DNA: TGTGCCAGCAGATTCTCCGAACAGGGAGATGGCTACACCTTC.

This clonotype was seen many times. The rearrangement uses TRBV24-1 and TRBJ2-1; 9 bases fit TRBD2. CDR3 length: 15 amino acids. J lost 8 bases, V lost 3 bases, and 7 bases had no gene match. From germline, CDR1 is KGHDR and CDR2 SFDVKD. DNA of the CDR3: TGTGCCACCAGTGATCCGGCTAGCGGGAACGATGAGCAGTTCTTC. It encodes CATSDPASGNDEQFF.

This clonotype was counted many times. The rearrangement joins TRBV20-1 to TRBJ2-1; 9 bases agree with TRBD2. Germline V gives CDR1 DFQATT, CDR2 SNEGSKA (reference sequence). The CDR3 loop spans 16 amino acids. V gave up 4 bases and J gave up 3 bases; unmatched junction bases: 10. CDR3 coding DNA: TGCAGTGCTACTATTTGGGGACTAGCAGTCTACAATGAGCAGTTCTTC. It specifies CSATIWGLAVYNEQFF.

At least ten counts were recorded for this clonotype. This chain joins TRBV20-1 and TRBJ1-1, with 7 bases that match TRBD1. V was pared by 6 bases and J by 8 bases, with 6 bases of the junction left unmatched. Germline V gene data show CDR1 as DFQATT and CDR2 as SNEGSKA (reference sequence). The CDR3 loop spans 11 amino acids. Here the CDR3 DNA reads TGCAGTGCCCGGGACAGCCGAGAAGCTTTCTTT. As protein: CSARDSREAFF.

The chain uses TRBV9 and TRBJ1-2; D possibly corresponds to TRBD1 (6 bases). The CDR3 sequence is 16 residues long. Between the trimmed V and J ends, which lost 1 base and 4 bases, there was a span of 17 bases. Germline CDR1 is SGDLS and CDR2 is YYNGEE. Here the CDR3 reads CASSVSPDRIFYGYTF. In DNA form, the CDR3 reads TGTGCCAGCAGCGTATCACCCGACAGGATATTCTATGGCTACACCTTC.

This clonotype was seen repeatedly, ten times or more. The genes are TRBV6-2 or TRBV6-3 and TRBJ1-1; TRBD1 matches 7 bases. The CDR3 spans 13 residues. With V trimmed by 7 bases and J by 1 base, 3 bases remained unmatched. Germline CDR1 is MNHEY and CDR2 is SVGEGT. The CDR3 loop is CASTDRRNTEAFF. The CDR3 DNA follows: TGTGCCAGCACGGACAGGAGGAACACTGAAGCTTTCTTT.

This clonotype was detected only a few times. The V and J genes are TRBV7-9 and TRBJ2-1; no definite D call. Germline V gives CDR1 SEHNR, CDR2 FQNEAQ (reference sequence). The CDR3 is made up of 11 amino acids. Trimming removed 3 bases from V and 9 bases from J, with 6 bases in between. CDR3 amino acids: CASSLFGEQFF. The CDR3 region has the DNA TGTGCCAGCAGCTTGTTTGGTGAGCAGTTCTTC.

In this sample, this clonotype turned up many times. The J gene is TRBJ1-5, the V gene TRBV9, with 7 nucleotides matching TRBD1. The V gene end was trimmed by 2 bases and the J gene end by 2 bases; junction bases not matched to a gene: 7. CDR3 length: 16 amino acids. The germline gives CDR1 SGDLS, CDR2 YYNGEE. The CDR3 reads CASSVDRDRCNQPQHF. CDR3 coding DNA: TGTGCCAGCAGCGTCGACAGGGATCGTTGCAATCAGCCCCAGCATTTT.

This clonotype was seen at least ten times. The rearrangement links TRBV12-3 or TRBV12-4 to TRBJ2-1, with D uncertain. Deletions cut 1 base from V and 9 bases from J, with 13 bases between. This CDR3 region has 14 residues. The CDR3 region has the DNA TGTGCCAGCAGTTTAGTCAGCCTAGTCGGTGAGCAGTTCTTC. Its translation: CASSLVSLVGEQFF.

This clonotype was seen repeatedly, ten times or more. The chain employs TRBV20-1 and TRBJ2-1; 8 nucleotides agree with TRBD2. Per germline, CDR1 DFQATT and CDR2 SNEGSKA (reference sequence). The CDR3 is 16 residues long. The V gene end was trimmed by 0 bases and the J gene end by 7 bases; junction bases not matched to a gene: 11. CDR3 sequence reads: CSARDPLRGGGNEQFF. CDR3 nucleotides: TGCAGTGCTAGAGATCCCCTTCGGGGGGGAGGGAATGAGCAGTTCTTC.

This clonotype showed up just a few times. The genes are TRBV5-4 and TRBJ2-3, with 12 bases aligning to TRBD2. J was trimmed by 6 bases and V by 4 bases; bases with no gene match: 9. Germline loops: CDR1 SGHNT, CDR2 YYREEE (reference sequence). The CDR3 covers 16 residues. The CDR3 loop is CASSRRLAGVSDTQYF. The CDR3 region has the DNA TGTGCCAGCAGCCGTCGACTAGCGGGAGTGTCGGATACGCAGTATTTT.

This clonotype has just a few counts. CDR3 in DNA: TGTGCCAGTAGTATCCGAACAGGGCGGGCTTCTGGAAACACCATATATTTT. Encoded protein: CASSIRTGRASGNTIYF. The chain uses TRBV19 and TRBJ1-3, with a tentative D call TRBD1 (6 bases). The CDR3 loop spans 17 amino acids. V lost 3 bases and J 1 base, leaving 16 bases between the germline ends. The germline V gene encodes CDR1 LNHDA and CDR2 SQIVND (reference sequence).

About this clonotype itself: A read error may be the cause here, since a much bigger clone is one base away. The chain combines TRBV3-1 with TRBJ2-3; TRBD1 agrees at 8 bases. The CDR3 sequence is 17 residues long. Germline V gene lookup returns CDR1 LGHDT and CDR2 YNNKEL (reference sequence). The CDR3 coding sequence is TGTTCCAGCAGCCAACCCCTCGGGACAGGCCTAACAGATACGCAGTATTTT. Translating it yields CSSSQPLGTGLTDTQYF.

The chain recombines TRBV12-3 or TRBV12-4 with TRBJ1-2, with 9 bases that match TRBD1. J lost 1 base, V lost 7 bases, and 10 bases had no gene match. The CDR3 is made up of 16 amino acids. This CDR3 is CASTEAQGAFNYGYTF. DNA for the CDR3: TGTGCCAGCACCGAGGCACAGGGGGCATTTAACTATGGCTACACCTTC.

This clonotype was seen ten or more times. J is TRBJ2-1 and V is TRBV20-1; no clear D. Per the germline V gene, CDR1 is DFQATT and CDR2 is SNEGSKA (reference sequence). V was shortened by 1 base and J by 15 bases, with 16 bases between the two germline ends. This CDR3 comprises 12 residues. The CDR3, as DNA: TGCAGTGCTAGAGGTTACAACCTCCGACCGTTCTTC. Amino acids: CSARGYNLRPFF.

The table lists this clonotype with many counts. V gene TRBV20-1 combines with J gene TRBJ2-7, with 7 positions matching TRBD1. CDR1 is DFQATT and CDR2 is SNEGSKA in the germline V gene (reference sequence). V shed 6 bases and J 5 bases; nucleotides not matched to a gene: 10. The CDR3 is 13 amino acids. For the CDR3, the DNA is TGCAGTGCCCAAACAGGGGCCCTAAACGAGCAGTACTTC. It translates to CSAQTGALNEQYF.

In this sample, this clonotype turned up many times. The V and J genes are TRBV20-1 and TRBJ1-1, with unresolved D. The V gene's germline CDR1 is DFQATT and CDR2 SNEGSKA (reference sequence). Trimming shortened V by 3 bases and J by 5 bases, and 10 bases separated the two germline ends. The CDR3 contains 12 residues. This chain's CDR3 is CSAREGATEAFF. CDR3 coding DNA: TGCAGTGCTAGGGAGGGTGCGACTGAAGCTTTCTTT.

This clonotype has ten or more counts. This chain connects TRBV7-2 to TRBJ1-2; D uncertain. This CDR3 has 14 residues. V shed 1 base and J shed 7 bases, with 13 bases lying between them. CDR1 and CDR2 (germline): SGHTA, FQGNSA. The CDR3 loop reads CASSLGGPPSGYTF. The CDR3 DNA sequence: TGTGCCAGCAGCTTAGGTGGCCCCCCCAGTGGCTACACCTTC.